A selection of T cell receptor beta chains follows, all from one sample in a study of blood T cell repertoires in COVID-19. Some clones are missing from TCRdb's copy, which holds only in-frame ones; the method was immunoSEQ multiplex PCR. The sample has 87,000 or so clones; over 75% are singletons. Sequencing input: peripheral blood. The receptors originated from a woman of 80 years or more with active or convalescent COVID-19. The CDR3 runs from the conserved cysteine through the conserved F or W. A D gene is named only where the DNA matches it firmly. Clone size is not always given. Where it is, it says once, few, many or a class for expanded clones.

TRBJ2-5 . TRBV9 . CASSVDPVLETQYF TGTGCCAGCAGCGTAGACCCAGTTCTAGAGACCCAGTACTTC
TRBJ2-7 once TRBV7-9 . CASSLSRTYEQYF TGTGCCAGCAGCTTATCCAGAACCTACGAGCAGTACTTC
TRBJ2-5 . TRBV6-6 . CASRDLPGVGETQYF TGTGCCAGCAGGGACCTACCGGGAGTAGGGGAGACCCAGTACTTC
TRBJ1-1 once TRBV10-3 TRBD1 CAISEGVQGEGNTEAFF TGTGCCATCAGTGAGGGGGTACAGGGGGAAGGGAACACTGAAGCTTTCTTT
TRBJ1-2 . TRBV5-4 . CASSLGGGAYGYTF TGTGCCAGCAGCTTGGGGGGAGGGGCCTATGGCTACACCTTC
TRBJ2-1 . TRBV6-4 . CASSREGYHNEQFF TGTGCCAGCAGCCGCGAGGGTTACCACAATGAGCAGTTCTTC
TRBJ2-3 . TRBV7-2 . CASSINWGLTDTQYF TGTGCCAGCAGCATCAACTGGGGGCTCACAGATACGCAGTATTTT
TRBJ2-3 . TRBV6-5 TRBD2 CASRGRGGGTDTQYF TGTGCCAGCAGGGGGAGGGGCGGAGGCACAGATACGCAGTATTTT
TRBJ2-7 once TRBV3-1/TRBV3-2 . CASSQRGYGGEQYF TGTGCCAGCAGCCAACGGGGGTATGGGGGCGAGCAGTACTTC
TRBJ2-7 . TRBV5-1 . CASSSGQSYEQYF TGCGCCAGCAGCTCGGGACAATCCTACGAGCAGTACTTC
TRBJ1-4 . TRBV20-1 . CSATLGEKLFF TGCAGTGCTACTCTCGGGGAAAAACTGTTTTTT
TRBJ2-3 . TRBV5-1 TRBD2 CASSLGLAGGTDTQYF TGCGCCAGCAGCTTGGGACTAGCGGGGGGGACAGATACGCAGTATTTT
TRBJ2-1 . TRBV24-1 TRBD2 CATSDSTRSGRDSYNEQFF TGTGCCACCAGTGATTCAACCCGCAGCGGGAGGGATTCTTACAATGAGCAGTTCTTC
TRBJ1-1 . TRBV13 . CASSLDFEGTEAFF TGTGCCAGCAGCTTAGATTTTGAGGGCACTGAAGCTTTCTTT
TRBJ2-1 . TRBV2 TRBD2 CASSGLAGVSEQFF TGTGCCAGCAGTGGACTAGCGGGAGTTAGTGAGCAGTTCTTC
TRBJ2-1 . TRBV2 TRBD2 CASSHTIAGDLYNEQFF TGTGCCAGCAGTCATACGATAGCGGGGGACCTCTACAATGAGCAGTTCTTC
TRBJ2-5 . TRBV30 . CAWSTVEETQYF TGTGCCTGGAGTACAGTAGAAGAGACCCAGTACTTC
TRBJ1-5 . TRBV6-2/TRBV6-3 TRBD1 CASSGQGAYQPQHF TGTGCCAGCAGTGGCCAGGGGGCATATCAGCCCCAGCATTTT
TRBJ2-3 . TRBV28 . CASSVSTDTQYF TGTGCCAGCAGTGTTTCTACAGATACGCAGTATTTT
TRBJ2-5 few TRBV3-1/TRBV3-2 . CASSPRGAQQETQYF TGTGCCAGCAGCCCAAGGGGCGCCCAGCAAGAGACCCAGTACTTC
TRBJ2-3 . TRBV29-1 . CSVAGAHGDTQYF TGCAGCGTTGCTGGGGCCCACGGGGATACGCAGTATTTT
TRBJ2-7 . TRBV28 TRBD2 CASSLPGTNEQYF TGTGCCAGCAGTTTGCCCGGGACTAACGAGCAGTACTTC
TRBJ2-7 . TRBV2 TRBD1 CASSASSGTGYEQYF TGTGCCAGCAGTGCCTCTTCCGGGACAGGGTACGAGCAGTACTTC
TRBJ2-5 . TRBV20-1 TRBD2 CSASITSGTETQYF TGCAGTGCTAGTATTACTAGCGGTACGGAGACCCAGTACTTC
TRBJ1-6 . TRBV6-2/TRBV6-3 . CASSYAGAPLHF TGTGCCAGCAGTTACGCAGGCGCACCCCTCCACTTT
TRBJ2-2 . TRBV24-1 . CATSDTGYPSNTGELFF TGTGCCACCAGTGATACAGGGTATCCCTCGAACACCGGGGAGCTGTTTTTT
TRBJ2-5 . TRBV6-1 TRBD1 CASSDYNRGRETQYF TGTGCCAGCAGTGATTATAACAGGGGGCGAGAGACCCAGTACTTC
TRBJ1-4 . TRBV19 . CASSMGGRREKLFF TGTGCCAGTAGTATGGGGGGACGTCGAGAAAAACTGTTTTTT
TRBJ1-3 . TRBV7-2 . CASSPRARVENTIYF TGTGCCAGCAGCCCTAGGGCCAGGGTCGAAAACACCATATATTTT
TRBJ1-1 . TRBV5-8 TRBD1 CASSSPTGTMNTEAFF TGTGCCAGCAGCTCGCCGACAGGGACCATGAACACTGAAGCTTTCTTT
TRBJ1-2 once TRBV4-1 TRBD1 CASSLGQGSGYTF TGCGCCAGCAGCCTAGGACAGGGATCTGGCTACACCTTC
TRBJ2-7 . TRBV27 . CASSLHGTYEQYF TGTGCCAGCAGTTTACACGGTACCTACGAGCAGTACTTC
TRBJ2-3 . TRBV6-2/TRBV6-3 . CASSFSTDTQYF TGTGCCAGCAGCTTTTCAACAGATACGCAGTATTTT
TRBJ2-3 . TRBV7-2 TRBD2 CASSLDEASGTSTDTQYF TGTGCCAGCAGCTTAGACGAGGCGAGCGGGACTAGCACAGATACGCAGTATTTT
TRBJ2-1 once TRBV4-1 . CASSQARGGGSDEQFF TGCGCCAGCAGCCAAGCGCGAGGGGGGGGGAGCGATGAGCAGTTCTTC
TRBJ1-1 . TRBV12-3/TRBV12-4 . CASSLQGTTEAFF TGTGCCAGCAGTTTACAGGGGACGACTGAAGCTTTCTTT
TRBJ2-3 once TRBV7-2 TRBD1 CASSLVGQGHTDTQYF TGTGCCAGCAGCTTAGTAGGACAGGGGCATACAGATACGCAGTATTTT
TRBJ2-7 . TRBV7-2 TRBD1 CASSLEQGNPYEQYF TGTGCCAGCAGCTTAGAACAGGGGAATCCCTACGAGCAGTACTTC
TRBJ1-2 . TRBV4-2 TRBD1 CASSIGTGGAGGYTF TGTGCCAGCAGTATAGGGACAGGGGGAGCGGGGGGCTACACCTTC
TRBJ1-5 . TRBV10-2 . CASSEMSGSSNQPQHF TGCGCCAGCAGTGAGATGTCAGGGTCGAGCAATCAGCCCCAGCATTTT
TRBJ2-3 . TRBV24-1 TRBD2 CATSDSGTSRAPSTDTQYF TGTGCCACCAGTGATTCCGGGACTAGCAGGGCACCTAGCACAGATACGCAGTATTTT
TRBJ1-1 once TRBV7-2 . CASSLQENTEAFF TGTGCCAGCAGCCTTCAGGAGAACACTGAAGCTTTCTTT
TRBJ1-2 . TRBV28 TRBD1 CASSSGTAAYGYTF TGTGCCAGCAGTTCCGGGACAGCCGCCTATGGCTACACCTTC
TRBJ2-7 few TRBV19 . CASSTTQGREQYF TGTGCCAGTAGTACAACCCAGGGCCGCGAGCAGTACTTC
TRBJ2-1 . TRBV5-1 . CASSLWGRDNEQFF TGCGCCAGCAGCTTGTGGGGGCGTGACAATGAGCAGTTCTTC
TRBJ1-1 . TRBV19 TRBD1 CASSLGQGMNTEAFF TGTGCCAGTAGTTTGGGACAGGGAATGAACACTGAAGCTTTCTTT
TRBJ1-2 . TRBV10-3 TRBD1 CAISEMTGANYGYTF TGTGCCATCAGTGAGATGACAGGGGCTAACTATGGCTACACCTTC